This TCR beta chain is drawn from a study of T cell changes during pregnancy in multiple sclerosis (dated by TCRdb to the late 2010s). Study-wide context: The study looked at changes in the T cell repertoire across pregnancy in women with multiple sclerosis.

Trimming takes 6 bases off V and 5 bases off J; junction bases not matched to a gene: 14. There are 16 amino acids in the CDR3, from cysteine to phenylalanine inclusive. Kept here is only the CDR3 DNA, which spans 48 bases and is read in frame from base 1. Taken from the germline V gene (reference sequence), the CDR1 and CDR2 loops are LNHDA and SQIVND. Libraries were prepared through the immunoSEQ multiplex PCR assay. The clones in this table, taken by TCRdb from immuneACCESS, are in-frame only. Not every clone is retained; where verified, under half of the shortfall comes from an unresolved V gene, and the cause of the rest is unknown. The sample table holds roughly 40,000 clones, of which roughly nine tenths were seen once. Roughly 7.7% of the sample rests with the top ten. To note about this clone: Its antigen specificity is not known. Base qualities were left out, and no much larger clone turns up one base away.

This clonotype originated in a female donor with multiple sclerosis, enrolled in a pregnancy study. The chain uses TRBV19 and TRBJ1-1; the junction holds 8 bases that match TRBD1. The sample was CD8+ T cells from peripheral blood mononuclear cells, taken before pregnancy. The CDR3: CASSLLMGQGATEAFF. The bases are TGTGCCAGTAGCCTCTTAATGGGGCAGGGGGCGACTGAAGCTTTCTTT.